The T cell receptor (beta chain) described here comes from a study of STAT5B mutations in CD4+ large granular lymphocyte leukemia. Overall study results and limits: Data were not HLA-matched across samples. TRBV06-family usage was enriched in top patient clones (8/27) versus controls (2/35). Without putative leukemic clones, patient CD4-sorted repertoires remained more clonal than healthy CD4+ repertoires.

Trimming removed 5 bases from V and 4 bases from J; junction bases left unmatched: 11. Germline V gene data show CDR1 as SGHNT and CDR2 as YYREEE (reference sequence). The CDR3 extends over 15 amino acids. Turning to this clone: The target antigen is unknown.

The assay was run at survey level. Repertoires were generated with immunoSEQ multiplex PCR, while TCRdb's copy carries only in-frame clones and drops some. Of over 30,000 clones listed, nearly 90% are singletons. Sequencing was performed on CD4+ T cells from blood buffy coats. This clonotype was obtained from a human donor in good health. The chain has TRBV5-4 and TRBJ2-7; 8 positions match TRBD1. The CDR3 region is CASSPKQGGKYEQYF. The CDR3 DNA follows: TGTGCCAGCAGTCCCAAACAGGGGGGAAAGTACGAGCAGTACTTC.